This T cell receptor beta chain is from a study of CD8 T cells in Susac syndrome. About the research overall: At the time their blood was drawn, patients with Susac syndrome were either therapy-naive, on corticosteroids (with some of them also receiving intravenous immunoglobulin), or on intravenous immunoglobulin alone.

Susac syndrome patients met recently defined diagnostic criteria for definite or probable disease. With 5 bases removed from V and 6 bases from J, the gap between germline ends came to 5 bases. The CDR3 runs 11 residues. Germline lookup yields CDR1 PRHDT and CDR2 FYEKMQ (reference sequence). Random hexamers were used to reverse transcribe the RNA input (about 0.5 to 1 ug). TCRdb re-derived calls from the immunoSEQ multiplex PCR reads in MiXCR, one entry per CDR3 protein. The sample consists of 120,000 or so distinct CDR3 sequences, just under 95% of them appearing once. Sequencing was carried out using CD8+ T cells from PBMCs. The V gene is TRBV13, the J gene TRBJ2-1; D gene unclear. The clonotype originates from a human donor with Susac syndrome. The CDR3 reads CASSTLNEQFF. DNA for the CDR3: TGTGCCAGCAGCACCCTCAATGAGCAGTTCTTC.